This TCR beta chain originates from a study of T cell responses to AZD1222 COVID-19 vaccine. Sequencing used immunoSEQ multiplex PCR; TCRdb keeps in-frame clones, though not all of them. Of 85,000 to 110,000 clones in the sample, about 90% were seen once. Trimming took off 3 bases at V and 0 bases at J, with 12 bases between the two ends. Germline V CDR1 and CDR2: SNHLY, FYNNEI. The CDR3 consists of 17 residues. Sequencing was performed on peripheral blood, taken on day 0 of AZD1222 vaccination. This clonotype originated in an adult in good health. V and J are TRBV2 and TRBJ1-6; tentatively, D is TRBD1 (5 bases). CDR3 nucleotides: TGTGCCAGCAGTGAGGGACTGCCGAGCTCCTATAATTCACCCCTCCACTTT. Its translation: CASSEGLPSSYNSPLHF.